The 2 T cell receptor beta chains presented below share a single source sample, sequenced in a study of blood T cell repertoires in COVID-19. Assay: immunoSEQ multiplex PCR; the TCRdb copy retains only in-frame clones and omits some. The profile shows 40,000 to 45,000 clones, approximately 91% of them singletons. The sequencing sample was made of peripheral blood. These receptors all come from a man between 50 and 59 years old with active COVID-19.

J is TRBJ2-1 and V is TRBV12-3 or TRBV12-4, with a tentative D call TRBD1 (5 bases). The CDR3 totals 13 residues. V gave up 5 bases and J gave up 7 bases, with 12 bases separating them. CDR3 residues: CASSPLRENEQFF. Written as DNA, the CDR3 is TGTGCCAGCAGTCCCCTCAGGGAAAATGAGCAGTTCTTC.

The V call is TRBV5-1, the J call TRBJ1-1, with D hard to call. CDR1 is SGHRS, CDR2 YFSETQ, per germline. The CDR3 is 15 amino acids. Trimming removed 4 bases at V and 3 bases at J, with 16 bases between. CDR3 sequence reads: CASSPGEGRDTEAFF. DNA for the CDR3: TGCGCCAGCAGCCCGGGAGAGGGTAGGGACACTGAAGCTTTCTTT.